The 24 T cell receptor beta chains reported below all come from one sample, sequenced in a study of tumor and adjacent non-tumor tissue in lung cancer. A modified ARM-PCR protocol with three rounds of nested PCR amplified TCRbeta. MiXCR, run by TCRdb on the multiplex PCR reads, gives a single entry per CDR3 protein. The sample contains tens of thousands of distinct CDR3 sequences, just under 75% of which appear only once. RNA was extracted from bulk tissue without any cell sorting. This non-tumor lung sample came from over 3 cm beyond the tumor edge. Sequenced input: distant non-tumor lung tissue. Every receptor here comes from a woman aged 60-70 years with non-small cell lung cancer.

The chain couples TRBV2 to TRBJ2-1; D possibly corresponds to TRBD1 (5 bases). This CDR3 is 15 amino acids long. Trimming removed 7 bases from V and 3 bases from J, with 16 bases in between. Germline-derived CDR1 and CDR2 are SNHLY and FYNNEI. The CDR3 DNA reads TGTGCCAGCAATGACCCAGGGCGCTACTACAATGAGCAGTTCTTC. This translates into CASNDPGRYYNEQFF.

The chain has TRBV11-3 and TRBJ2-7; possible D gene TRBD2, 6 bases. V lost 8 bases and J lost 10, with 15 bases in between. The germline V gene encodes CDR1 SGHNT and CDR2 YENEEA. The CDR3 is 11 residues long. CDR3 sequence (DNA): TGTGCCAGCCTCTTAGGGACTCGACAGTACTTC. Protein sequence: CASLLGTRQYF.

On this clonotype itself: Germline and junction disagree at one end, which may indicate a read error. The chain carries TRBV4-3 and TRBJ2-7; maybe TRBD1 (5 bases). Per the germline V gene, CDR1 is LGHNA and CDR2 is YSLEER. The CDR3 is 16 amino acids. This CDR3 is CASSQDWPGQGYEHYF. CDR3 nucleotides: TGCGCCAGCAGTCAAGATTGGCCAGGGCAGGGTTACGAGCATTACTTC.

As to this clonotype: This sequence may be a read error, since a much larger clone differs from it by one base. The V call is TRBV30, the J call TRBJ2-2, with a possible D match to TRBD1 (5 bases). CDR1 is GTSNPN and CDR2 is SVGIG in the germline V gene (reference sequence). This CDR3 contains 9 residues. For the CDR3, the DNA is TGTGCCAGTTCGACAGACGAACCTTTT. Amino acid sequence: CASSTDEPF.

Comment on this clonotype: The junction differs from germline at one of its ends, possibly a read error. J is TRBJ1-2 and V is TRBV11-2; possibly TRBD1 for D (5 bases). CDR1 is SGHAT, CDR2 FQNNGV, per germline. This CDR3 spans 15 amino acids. The CDR3 sequence: CVSSDTGPYNYGYTF. DNA of the CDR3: TGTGTCAGCAGCGATACAGGCCCTTATAACTATGGCTACACCTTC. Using reference TRBV11-2 and TRBJ1-2 for the parts outside the CDR3, the full variable domain is EAGVAQSPRYKIIEKRQSVAFWCNPISGHATLYWYQQILGQGPKLLIQFQNNGVVDDSQLPKDRFSAERLKGVDSTLKIQPAKLEDSAVYLCVSSDTGPYNYGYTFGSGTRLTVV.

About this clonotype itself: One end of the junction is discordant with germline, which a read error may explain. J is TRBJ1-1 and V is TRBV10-2; 7 nucleotides agree with TRBD1. Germline V gene sequence: CDR1 WSHSY, CDR2 SAAADI. CDR3 length: 15 residues. The CDR3 DNA reads TGCGCCAGCAGTGAGTGGATAGGGGGCTACACCGAAGCTTTCTTT. Translated: CASSEWIGGYTEAFF.

To note about this clonotype: Given a much more abundant clone one base away, this may be a read error. In DNA form, the CDR3 reads TGTGCCTGCAGCTTGGAGCTAGCGGGAGTAGGTGGCTACGAGCAGTACTTC. Its translation is CACSLELAGVGGYEQYF. This rearrangement joins TRBV5-6 to TRBJ2-7, with 10 positions matching TRBD2. CDR1 is SGHDT, CDR2 YYEEEE, per germline. CDR3 length: 17 amino acids. The whole variable domain, filled in from reference TRBV5-6 and TRBJ2-7, reads DAGVTQSPTHLIKTRGQQVTLRCSPKSGHDTVSWYQQALGQGPQFIFQYYEEEERQRGNFPDRFSGHQFPNYSSELNVNALLLGDSALYLCACSLELAGVGGYEQYFGPGTRLTVT.

A word on this clonotype: One junction end does not reproduce the germline sequence, and a read error may be involved. This chain joins TRBV29-1 and TRBJ2-7; no definite D call. CDR3 length equals 15 residues. Germline V lookup: CDR1 SQVTM, CDR2 ANQGSEA. As DNA, the CDR3 is TGCAGCGTTGCGGGTTCAATTACGGGTCCCTACGAACAGTACTTC. Translated, it gives CSVAGSITGPYEQYF.

As concerns this clonotype: Lacking the conserved final phenylalanine or tryptophan, this CDR3 likely reflects a read error. The J gene is TRBJ2-7, the V gene TRBV11-3; TRBD2 might be the D (5 bases). CDR3 length: 14 amino acids. The V gene's germline CDR1 is SGHNT and CDR2 YENEEA. CDR3: CAGSLDTGTYEQYS. CDR3 nucleotide sequence: TGTGCAGGCAGCTTAGATACGGGAACCTACGAGCAGTACTCC.

The sample holds a few counts of this clonotype. An end of the junction differs from the germline gene, which may be a read error. This chain uses TRBV11-3 with TRBJ2-1; 10 bases are shared with TRBD2. Germline V gene sequence: CDR1 SGHNT, CDR2 YENEEA. The CDR3 length is 16 residues. The CDR3 sequence: CDSSLSGTSVSNEQFF. The DNA for the CDR3 is TGTGACAGCAGCTTGTCAGGGACTAGCGTGAGCAATGAGCAGTTCTTC. Full variable domain (missing parts from reference TRBV11-3 and TRBJ2-1): EAGVVQSPRYKIIEKKQPVAFWCNPISGHNTLYWYLQNLGQGPELLIRYENEEAVDDSQLPKDRFSAERLKGVDSTLKIQPAELGDSAVYLCDSSLSGTSVSNEQFFGPGTRLTVL.

Many counts were recorded for this clonotype. The chain uses TRBV2 and TRBJ2-3; D is uncertain. Germline V gene data show CDR1 as SNHLY and CDR2 as FYNNEI. V lost 4 bases and J lost 4, with 12 bases in between. This CDR3 contains 14 residues. The CDR3 is CASSVGRPPDTQYF. In DNA form, the CDR3 reads TGTGCCAGCAGTGTGGGTCGACCCCCAGATACGCAGTATTTT.

This clonotype was observed at least ten times. The chain links TRBV12-3 or TRBV12-4 to TRBJ2-7; D ambiguous. CDR3 length equals 11 residues. The V end was cut by 6 bases, the J end by 6 bases, with 9 bases between. CDR3 nucleotides: TGTGCCAGCAGGACGTGGGGCGAGCAGTACTTC. It translates to CASRTWGEQYF.

V gene TRBV5-6 combines with J gene TRBJ2-1, with 10 bases that match TRBD2. This CDR3 is built from 17 residues. Trimming cost V 1 base and J 6 bases; bases outside gene matches: 10. CDR1 and CDR2 from the germline V gene are SGHDT and YYEEEE. The CDR3 DNA reads TGTGCCAGCAGCTTGTTATTCAGCGGGGGGGCGTGCAATGAGCAGTTCTTC. This gives the protein CASSLLFSGGACNEQFF. The full variable domain, completed using reference TRBV5-6 and TRBJ2-1, is DAGVTQSPTHLIKTRGQQVTLRCSPKSGHDTVSWYQQALGQGPQFIFQYYEEEERQRGNFPDRFSGHQFPNYSSELNVNALLLGDSALYLCASSLLFSGGACNEQFFGPGTRLTVL.

In regard to this clonotype: A read error may account for a junction end that differs from germline. V usage is TRBV6-2 or TRBV6-3 and J usage is TRBJ2-7, with a tentative D call TRBD1 (6 bases). Germline CDR1 reads MNHEY; CDR2 reads SVGEGT. CDR3 length equals 14 residues. CDR3 amino acids: CARSQKQGIYEQYF. Written as DNA, the CDR3 is TGTGCCAGGAGCCAGAAACAGGGTATTTACGAACAGTACTTC.

Note on this clonotype: One junction end disagrees with the germline gene, perhaps due to a read error. The chain combines TRBV7-3 with TRBJ2-1, with D tentatively TRBD1 (6 bases). The CDR3 is 13 amino acids. CDR1 is SGHTA and CDR2 is FQGTGA in the germline V gene. The CDR3 reads CASILTGLNEQSF. The CDR3 DNA follows: TGTGCCAGCATCTTAACAGGGCTAAATGAGCAGTCCTTC.

Worth noting for this clonotype: The conserved closing phenylalanine or tryptophan is absent in this CDR3, likely reflecting a read error. The rearrangement uses TRBV11-2 and TRBJ1-1, with 7 bases matching TRBD1. CDR3 length: 16 residues. Germline V gives CDR1 SGHAT, CDR2 FQNNGV. CDR3 in DNA: TGTGCCAGCAGATCCGGGTACAGGGGCATGAACACTAAAGCTTTCCTT. Translating gives CASRSGYRGMNTKAFL.

This clonotype was observed once. The chain recombines TRBV28 with TRBJ1-2; the D is unclear. CDR1 is MDHEN, CDR2 SYDVKM, per germline. The CDR3 runs 13 residues. V was clipped by 7 bases and J by 4 bases, with 13 bases between them. CDR3 sequence: CASTSRVSYGYTF. The CDR3 DNA sequence: TGTGCCAGCACCTCCCGGGTCTCCTATGGCTACACCTTC.

Concerning this clonotype: The junction departs from germline at one end; a sequencing error may be responsible. This chain joins TRBV7-8 and TRBJ1-1, with 8 positions matching TRBD1. The CDR3 is 14 amino acids. Germline assignment: CDR1 SGHVS and CDR2 FQNEAQ. The CDR3 protein is CASFRGTGNTVAFF. The CDR3 nucleotides read TGTGCCAGCTTTCGAGGGACAGGCAACACTGTAGCTTTCTTT.

The chain joins TRBV4-3 to TRBJ2-5, with TRBD2 identical over 7 bases. Per germline, CDR1 LGHNA and CDR2 YSLEER. The CDR3 length is 15 residues. Trimming removed 8 bases from V and 5 bases from J; junction bases left unmatched: 14. The CDR3 DNA follows: TGCGCCAGCTGCCGAGGGCTAGCGGAATCGGAGACCCAGTACTTC. It encodes CASCRGLAESETQYF.

In regard to this clonotype: The CDR3 carries no conserved terminal phenylalanine or tryptophan, so it likely arises from a read error. The DNA is omitted, as the CDR3 cannot be located on it reliably, and the CDR3 follows TCRdb's listing. The CDR3 sequence: CASSAGQERRTDTHYL. This chain connects TRBV4-2 to TRBJ2-3; TRBD1 is the table's D call, not checked against the DNA. The CDR3 spans 16 residues, counting both ends. CDR1 and CDR2 from the germline V gene are LGHNA and YNFKEQ.

For this clonotype: This CDR3 fails to terminate in the conserved phenylalanine or tryptophan, so it likely reflects a read error. The chain employs TRBV4-3 and TRBJ1-3; no clear D. V was trimmed by 0 bases and J by 4 bases, leaving 16 bases between them. Per germline, CDR1 LGHNA and CDR2 YSLEER. The CDR3 is 17 residues long. The CDR3 nucleotides are TGCGCCAGCAGCCAAGATCTTGAGAGCATAACGGGAAACACCATATATCTT. This codes for CASSQDLESITGNTIYL.

The sample holds one count of this clonotype. One base away lies a much larger clone, so this may be a sequencing read error. This chain joins TRBV20-1 and TRBJ2-5; 7 bases match TRBD2. The CDR3 extends over 15 amino acids. Germline values: CDR1 DFQATT, CDR2 SNEGSKA (reference sequence). V lost 3 bases and J lost 2; bases outside the gene matches: 9. DNA of the CDR3: TGCAGTGCTAGTCCTAACGGGAGGACTCAAGAGACCCAGTACTTC. This translates into CSASPNGRTQETQYF.

In regard to this clonotype: The junction departs from germline at one end; a sequencing error may be responsible. V gene TRBV20-1 combines with J gene TRBJ1-1; weak D call: TRBD1 (5 bases). The CDR3 runs 13 residues. The germline gives CDR1 DFQATT, CDR2 SNEGSKA (reference sequence). Here the CDR3 reads CSASAGLKTEAFF. DNA of the CDR3: TGCAGTGCTAGTGCAGGGTTGAAGACTGAAGCTTTCTTT.

With respect to this clonotype: One end of the junction is discordant with germline, which a read error may explain. The chain employs TRBV6-2 or TRBV6-3 and TRBJ2-5, with D perhaps TRBD2 (5 bases). This CDR3 has 12 residues. Germline CDR1 reads MNHEY; CDR2 reads SVGEGT. The CDR3 sequence is CDSRYEGETQYF. In DNA form, the CDR3 reads TGTGACAGCAGATACGAGGGAGAGACCCAGTACTTC.